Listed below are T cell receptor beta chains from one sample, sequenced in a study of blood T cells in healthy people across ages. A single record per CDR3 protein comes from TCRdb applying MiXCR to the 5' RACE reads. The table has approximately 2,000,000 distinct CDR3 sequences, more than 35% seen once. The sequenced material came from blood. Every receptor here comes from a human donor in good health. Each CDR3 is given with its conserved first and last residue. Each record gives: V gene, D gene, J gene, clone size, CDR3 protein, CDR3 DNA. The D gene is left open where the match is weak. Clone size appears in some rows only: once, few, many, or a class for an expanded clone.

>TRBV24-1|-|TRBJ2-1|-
CATSGKGSYNEQFF
TGTGCCACCAGTGGGAAGGGGTCCTACAATGAGCAGTTCTTC
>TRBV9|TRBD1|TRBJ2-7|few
CASSVGDRGTYEQYF
TGTGCCAGCAGCGTGGGGGACAGAGGAACCTACGAGCAGTACTTC
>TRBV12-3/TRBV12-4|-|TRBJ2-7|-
CASSLREETGREQYF
TGTGCCAGCAGCCTAAGGGAAGAGACGGGGCGCGAGCAGTACTTC
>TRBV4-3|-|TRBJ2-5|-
CASSQTYGRGETQYF
TGCGCCAGCAGCCAGACCTATGGTCGTGGGGAGACCCAGTACTTC
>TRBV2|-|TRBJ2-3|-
CASSDPRVRDTQYF
TGTGCCAGCAGTGATCCAAGGGTACGGGATACGCAGTATTTT
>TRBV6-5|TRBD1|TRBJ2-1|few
CASSYPGQGRVNEQFF
TGTGCCAGCAGTTACCCCGGACAGGGTAGGGTCAATGAGCAGTTCTTC
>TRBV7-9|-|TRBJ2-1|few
CASSLEGRDEQFF
TGTGCCAGCAGCTTAGAAGGGCGGGATGAGCAGTTCTTC
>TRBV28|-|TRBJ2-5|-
CASSLVRNQETQYF
TGTGCCAGCAGTTTAGTCAGAAACCAAGAGACCCAGTACTTC
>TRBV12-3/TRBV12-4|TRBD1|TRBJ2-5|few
CASSFGAGGYQETQYF
TGTGCCAGCAGTTTCGGTGCAGGGGGATACCAAGAGACCCAGTACTTC
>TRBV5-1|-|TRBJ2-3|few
CASAGSGSDTQYF
TGCGCCAGCGCAGGGAGCGGGTCTGATACGCAGTATTTT
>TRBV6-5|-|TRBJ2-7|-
CASSPRQDSLLYEQYF
TGTGCCAGCAGCCCCAGACAAGACAGTCTTCTCTACGAGCAGTACTTC
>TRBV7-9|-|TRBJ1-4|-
CASGASGEKLFF
TGTGCCAGCGGGGCGTCAGGCGAAAAACTGTTTTTT
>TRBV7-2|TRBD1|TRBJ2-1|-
CASSDMGQNLYEQFF
TGTGCCAGCAGCGACATGGGACAGAATCTCTACGAGCAGTTCTTC
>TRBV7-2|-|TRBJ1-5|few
CASSFGAGNQPQHF
TGTGCCAGCAGCTTTGGGGCGGGCAATCAGCCCCAGCATTTT
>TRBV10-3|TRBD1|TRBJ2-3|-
CAINLGQGAYGDTQYF
TGTGCCATCAACCTTGGACAGGGGGCTTACGGAGATACGCAGTATTTT
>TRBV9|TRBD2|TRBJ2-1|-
CASSVRLAGGSYNEQFF
TGTGCCAGCAGCGTAAGGCTAGCGGGGGGCTCCTACAATGAGCAGTTCTTC
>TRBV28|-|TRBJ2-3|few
CASSPAALDTQYF
TGTGCCAGCAGTCCGGCGGCTTTGGACACGCAGTATTTT
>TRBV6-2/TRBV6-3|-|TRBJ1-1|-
CASRRTAQNTEAFF
TGTGCCAGCAGGCGGACGGCGCAGAACACTGAAGCTTTCTTT
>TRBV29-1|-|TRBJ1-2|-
CSVELQGRHGYTF
TGCAGCGTTGAATTGCAGGGACGGCATGGCTACACCTTC
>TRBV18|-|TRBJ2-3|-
CASSPIEADTQYF
TGTGCCAGCTCACCCATAGAAGCAGATACGCAGTATTTT
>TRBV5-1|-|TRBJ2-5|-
CASSLGDDPGTQYF
TGCGCCAGCAGCTTGGGAGATGACCCAGGGACCCAGTACTTC
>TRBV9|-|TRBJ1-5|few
CASSPRADPNQPQHF
TGTGCCAGCAGCCCACGGGCCGACCCGAATCAGCCCCAGCATTTT
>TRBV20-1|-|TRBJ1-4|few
CSASYPGANEKLFF
TGCAGTGCTAGTTATCCAGGGGCTAATGAAAAACTGTTTTTT
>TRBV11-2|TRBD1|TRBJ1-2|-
CASSSSQGEVYGYTF
TGTGCCAGCAGCTCTTCACAGGGGGAGGTATATGGCTACACCTTC
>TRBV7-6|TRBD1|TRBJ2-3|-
CASSSILRDRRDTDTQYF
TGTGCCAGCAGCTCGATTTTGAGGGACAGGCGAGACACAGATACGCAGTATTTT
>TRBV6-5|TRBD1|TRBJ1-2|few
CASRKQGAKGYTF
TGTGCCAGCAGGAAACAGGGGGCAAAAGGCTACACCTTC
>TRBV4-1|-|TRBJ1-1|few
CASSQELAGNTEAFF
TGCGCCAGCAGCCAAGAATTGGCAGGGAACACTGAAGCTTTCTTT
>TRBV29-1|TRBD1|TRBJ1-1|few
CSVETGVAEAFF
TGCAGCGTTGAAACAGGGGTGGCTGAAGCTTTCTTT
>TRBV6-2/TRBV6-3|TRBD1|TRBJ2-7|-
CASSSDRNHEQYF
TGTGCCAGCAGTTCGGACAGGAACCACGAGCAGTACTTC
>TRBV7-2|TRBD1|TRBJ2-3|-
CASSSRTGRTDTQYF
TGTGCCAGCAGCTCTCGGACAGGCCGCACAGATACGCAGTATTTT
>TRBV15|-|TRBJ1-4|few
CATSRDTWEKLFF
TGTGCCACCAGCAGAGATACGTGGGAAAAACTGTTTTTT
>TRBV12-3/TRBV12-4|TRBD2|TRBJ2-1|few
CASSLLAGSHEQFF
TGTGCCAGCAGTTTGCTAGCGGGATCCCATGAGCAGTTCTTC
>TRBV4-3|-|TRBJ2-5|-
CASGQGLGETQYF
TGCGCCAGCGGCCAAGGCCTGGGAGAGACCCAGTACTTC
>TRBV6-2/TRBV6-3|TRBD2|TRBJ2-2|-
CASSRGGGTGELFF
TGTGCCAGCAGTCGCGGGGGAGGCACCGGGGAGCTGTTTTTT
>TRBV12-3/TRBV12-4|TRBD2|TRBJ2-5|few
CASSTHPGLAGGETQYF
TGTGCCAGCAGTACCCATCCGGGACTAGCGGGGGGCGAGACCCAGTACTTC
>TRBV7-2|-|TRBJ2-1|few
CASTRPGLVSEQFF
TGTGCCAGCACCCGACCGGGACTCGTAAGCGAGCAGTTCTTC
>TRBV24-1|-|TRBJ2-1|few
CATSDTGQYNEQFF
TGTGCCACCAGTGATACCGGACAGTACAATGAGCAGTTCTTC
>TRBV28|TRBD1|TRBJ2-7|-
CASTRTGDSYEQYF
TGTGCCAGCACCCGGACAGGGGACTCCTACGAGCAGTACTTC
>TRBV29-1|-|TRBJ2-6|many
CSGGPSSGANVLTF
TGCAGCGGGGGCCCAAGCTCTGGGGCCAACGTCCTGACTTTC
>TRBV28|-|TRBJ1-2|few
CAASPLINYGYTF
TGTGCCGCCTCCCCGCTTATTAACTATGGCTACACCTTC
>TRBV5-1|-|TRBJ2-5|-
CASSPRDSSRETQYF
TGCGCCAGCAGCCCCCGCGATAGTTCAAGAGAGACCCAGTACTTC
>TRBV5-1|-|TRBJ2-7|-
CTSSLGWDPDNEQYF
TGCACCAGCAGCCTTGGATGGGACCCGGACAACGAGCAGTACTTC
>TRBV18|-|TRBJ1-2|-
CASSPLMTDYGYTF
TGTGCCAGCTCACCACTAATGACTGACTATGGCTACACCTTC
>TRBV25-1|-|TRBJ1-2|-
CASQRAGRSYGYTF
TGTGCCAGCCAGCGAGCAGGGCGCAGCTATGGCTACACCTTC
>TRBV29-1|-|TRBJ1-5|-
CSVGEGQTPQHF
TGCAGCGTTGGGGAGGGGCAAACGCCCCAGCATTTT
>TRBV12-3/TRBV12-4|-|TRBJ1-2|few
CASSLARGGFYTF
TGTGCCAGCAGTTTAGCAAGGGGGGGCTTCTACACCTTC
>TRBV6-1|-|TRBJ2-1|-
CASSEAMRDPEQFF
TGTGCCAGCAGTGAAGCTATGAGGGACCCAGAGCAGTTCTTC
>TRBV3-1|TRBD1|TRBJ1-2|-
CASSQQFGTGGNYGYTF
TGTGCCAGCAGCCAGCAGTTCGGGACAGGGGGGAACTATGGCTACACCTTC
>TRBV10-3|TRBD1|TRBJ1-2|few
CAISESSVGDRVGGYTF
TGTGCCATCAGTGAGTCGTCCGTAGGCGACAGGGTGGGAGGCTACACCTTC
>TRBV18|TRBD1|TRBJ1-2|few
CASSQGQGGLKGYTF
TGTGCCAGCTCACAAGGACAGGGAGGGTTAAAAGGCTACACCTTC
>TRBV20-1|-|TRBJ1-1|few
CSARRGGQPVEAFF
TGCAGTGCTAGGAGGGGCGGACAGCCCGTTGAAGCTTTCTTT